Listed here are 21 T cell receptor beta chains from one sample, sequenced in a study of control samples from healthy donors and cancer patients. This table comes from immunoSEQ multiplex PCR, and its TCRdb copy is limited to in-frame clones, with some not included. The sample holds about 130,000 clones, 80% to 95% seen once. Sample: blood. The receptor set was obtained from a man in his forties in good health.

This chain connects TRBV5-1 to TRBJ2-3; the match to TRBD2 covers 8 bases. Germline CDR1 is SGHRS and CDR2 is YFSETQ. The trim removed 7 bases at V and 2 bases at J, leaving 9 bases unmatched. The CDR3 extends over 15 amino acids. In DNA form, the CDR3 reads TGCGCCAGCCACGAAGGACTAGCCCCCACAGATACGCAGTATTTT. It yields the protein CASHEGLAPTDTQYF.

The chain combines TRBV19 with TRBJ1-5, with 8 bases that match TRBD1. CDR3 length: 14 residues. The ends lost 7 bases at V and 3 bases at J; junction bases unmatched: 5. Germline V CDR1 and CDR2: LNHDA, SQIVND (reference sequence). The CDR3 coding sequence is TGTGCCAGTAAATCGGGACAGGACAATCAGCCCCAGCATTTT. Its translation: CASKSGQDNQPQHF.

The chain employs TRBV10-3 and TRBJ1-1; TRBD1 might be the D (5 bases). Trimming stripped 4 bases from V and 0 bases from J, with 9 bases between. CDR3 size: 14 residues. CDR1 and CDR2 (germline): ENHRY, SYGVKD. The CDR3 bases are TGTGCCATCAGTGTTCGGGGGATGAACACTGAAGCTTTCTTT. Protein product: CAISVRGMNTEAFF.

The chain links TRBV19 to TRBJ2-2; D remains unclear. The ends were cut back, 3 bases at V and 6 bases at J, with 5 bases in the middle. Germline V gives CDR1 LNHDA, CDR2 SQIVND (reference sequence). This CDR3 contains 12 residues. For the CDR3, the DNA is TGTGCCAGTAGTATGCAGTCCGGGGAGCTGTTTTTT. Encoded protein: CASSMQSGELFF.

V usage is TRBV4-2 and J usage is TRBJ1-5; D not certain. CDR1 and CDR2 from the germline V gene are LGHNA and YNFKEQ. V lost 0 bases, J lost 5 bases, and 5 bases lay in between. This CDR3 spans 13 amino acids. The CDR3 DNA follows: TGTGCCAGCAGCCAAGATTTGTATCAGCCCCAGCATTTT. Translating gives CASSQDLYQPQHF.

The rearrangement uses TRBV24-1 and TRBJ2-3; 7 nucleotides line up with TRBD1. Germline V CDR1 and CDR2: KGHDR, SFDVKD. The CDR3 consists of 14 residues. V lost 5 bases to trimming and J lost 6 bases; unmatched junction nucleotides: 7. The CDR3 reads CATSATEQGDTQYF. In nucleotides, the CDR3 is TGTGCCACCAGTGCGACCGAACAGGGGGATACGCAGTATTTT.

This clone was detected only a few times. The genes are TRBV4-2 and TRBJ2-3; 8 nucleotides agree with TRBD2. V shed 4 bases, J shed 2 bases, and the junction held 11 bases outside the gene matches. CDR1 LGHNA and CDR2 YNFKEQ come from the germline V gene. This CDR3 has 17 amino acids. CDR3 sequence: CASSPKGRSGDTDTQYF. Here the CDR3 DNA reads TGTGCCAGCAGCCCCAAGGGGCGTAGCGGGGACACAGATACGCAGTATTTT.

The CDR3 DNA reads as TGTGCCACCAGTGATCTCAGGGGTGGCGGCTATGGCTACACCTTC. Translation: CATSDLRGGGYGYTF. The V gene is TRBV24-1, the J gene TRBJ1-2; tentatively, D is TRBD1 (6 bases). Germline CDR1 reads KGHDR; CDR2 reads SFDVKD. The V end was cut by 3 bases, the J end by 4 bases, with 14 bases between. This CDR3 is built from 15 residues.

This clone was counted a single time. The chain uses TRBV5-1 and TRBJ2-6; 8 bases are a match to TRBD1. The CDR3 is 16 amino acids. Trimming took 4 bases from V and 0 from J; bases not matched to a gene: 3. Germline V gives CDR1 SGHRS, CDR2 YFSETQ. The CDR3 region is CASSGDRTSGANVLTF. The CDR3 nucleotides read TGCGCCAGCAGCGGGGACAGGACCTCTGGGGCCAACGTCCTGACTTTC.

J is TRBJ2-5 and V is TRBV7-3, with a weak D call TRBD2 (6 bases). Trimming pared 5 bases from V and 5 bases from J, leaving 12 bases between. CDR3 length: 13 residues. Germline V CDR1 and CDR2: SGHTA, FQGTGA. The CDR3 reads CASSAGPGETQYF. The DNA of the CDR3 is TGTGCCAGCAGCGCGGGACCGGGGGAGACCCAGTACTTC. The full variable domain, rest sourced from reference TRBV7-3 and TRBJ2-5, is GAGVSQTPSNKVTEKGKYVELRCDPISGHTALYWYRQSLGQGPEFLIYFQGTGAADDSGLPNDRFFAVRPEGSVSTLKIQRTERGDSAVYLCASSAGPGETQYFGPGTRLLVL.

The J gene is TRBJ1-3, the V gene TRBV2; 8 bases are a match to TRBD1. Germline V gene sequence: CDR1 SNHLY, CDR2 FYNNEI. The CDR3 consists of 14 residues. Trimming at V came to 3 bases and at J to 3 bases, leaving 1 base not matched to a gene. In nucleotides, the CDR3 is TGTGCCAGCAGTGAGGACAGGGTTGGAAACACCATATATTTT. Translation: CASSEDRVGNTIYF.

This chain connects TRBV27 to TRBJ1-1; D is ambiguous. V was clipped by 6 bases and J by 5 bases, with 13 bases between them. The germline V gene encodes CDR1 MNHEY and CDR2 SMNVEV (reference sequence). The CDR3 is 13 amino acids. This CDR3 reads CASRSGFRTEAFF. CDR3 coding DNA: TGTGCCAGCAGATCGGGGTTTAGGACTGAAGCTTTCTTT.

The chain is built from TRBV19 and TRBJ1-1; 9 positions match TRBD1. The junction had 10 bases not matched to a gene; V was cut back by 7 bases and J by 1 base. The CDR3 totals 16 residues. Germline V gene lookup returns CDR1 LNHDA and CDR2 SQIVND (reference sequence). Here the CDR3 reads CASTASYRGPNTEAFF. CDR3 DNA sequence: TGTGCCAGTACCGCCTCATACAGGGGGCCGAACACTGAAGCTTTCTTT. Filled out from reference TRBV19 and TRBJ1-1, the complete variable domain reads DGGITQSPKYLFRKEGQNVTLSCEQNLNHDAMYWYRQDPGQGLRLIYYSQIVNDFQKGDIAEGYSVSREKKESFPLTVTSAQKNPTAFYLCASTASYRGPNTEAFFGQGTRLTVV.

The V call is TRBV29-1, the J call TRBJ1-4; a weak D match, TRBD1 (5 bases). The CDR3 runs to 11 residues. Germline CDR1 is SQVTM and CDR2 is ANQGSEA. V gave up 2 bases and J gave up 15 bases, with 13 bases separating them. CDR3 nucleotides: TGCAGCGTTGAAACAGGCGCGGGGGTGTTTTTT. As protein: CSVETGAGVFF.

The chain links TRBV5-4 to TRBJ1-2; D gene ambiguous. CDR1 is SGHNT, CDR2 YYREEE, per germline (reference sequence). The CDR3 spans 14 residues. The germline V and J ends were trimmed by 0 bases and 8 bases, with 14 bases remaining between them. In DNA, the CDR3 is TGTGCCAGCAGCTTGGCCGGACCGGGGAGGGGCTACACCTTC. This gives the protein CASSLAGPGRGYTF.

CDR3 loop: CASSSLIAPYNEQFF. The DNA for the CDR3 is TGTGCCAGCAGTAGTTTAATCGCCCCCTACAATGAGCAGTTCTTC. The chain has TRBV27 and TRBJ2-1, with unresolved D. This CDR3 spans 15 amino acids. Germline V gene sequence: CDR1 MNHEY, CDR2 SMNVEV (reference sequence). Trimming took 5 bases from V and 2 from J, leaving 13 bases between them.

V and J are TRBV7-6 and TRBJ1-1; 8 nucleotides align to TRBD1. Germline CDR1 SGHVS, CDR2 FNYEAQ. The length of the CDR3 is 14 residues. Trimming took 3 bases from V and 1 from J; bases not matched to a gene: 1. The CDR3, as DNA: TGTGCCAGCAGCTTTGGACAGGGGAACACTGAAGCTTTCTTT. Protein sequence: CASSFGQGNTEAFF.

V and J are TRBV18 and TRBJ1-1; no reliable D call. V dropped 0 bases and J dropped 7 bases, with 12 bases sitting between them. Looked up from germline, CDR1 is KGHSH and CDR2 is LQKENI. CDR3 length equals 14 residues. As DNA, the CDR3 is TGTGCCAGCTCACCACCCGCAGACCGGGGTGAAGCTTTCTTT. The encoded protein is CASSPPADRGEAFF. Full variable domain (outside the CDR3, taken from reference TRBV18 and TRBJ1-1): NAGVMQNPRHLVRRRGQEARLRCSPMKGHSHVYWYRQLPEEGLKFMVYLQKENIIDESGMPKERFSAEFPKEGPSILRIQQVVRGDSAAYFCASSPPADRGEAFFGQGTRLTVV.

The rearrangement links TRBV6-4 to TRBJ1-6; D might be TRBD1 (5 bases). CDR1 is MRHNA, CDR2 SNTAGT, per germline. The CDR3 spans 15 residues. V dropped 3 bases and J dropped 7 bases, with 13 bases sitting between them. The CDR3 reads CASSESRGVNSPLHF. The CDR3 coding sequence is TGTGCCAGCAGTGAAAGTCGGGGGGTAAATTCACCCCTCCACTTT.

The V call is TRBV21-1, the J call TRBJ1-3. TRBV21-1 is assigned pseudogene status. This CDR3 contains 15 residues. As DNA, the CDR3 is TGTGCCAGCAGCCCAAAAGAGGAGATTGGAAACACCATATATTTT. The encoded protein is CASSPKEEIGNTIYF.

This chain uses TRBV5-1 with TRBJ1-3; TRBD1 matches at 7 bases. The CDR3 sequence is 15 residues long. The germline V gene has CDR1 SGHRS and CDR2 YFSETQ. V lost 1 base and J lost 8; bases outside the gene matches: 9. CDR3 DNA: TGCGCCAGCAGCTTGACTGAGGGCAGGGGGGACACCATATATTTT. It encodes CASSLTEGRGDTIYF.